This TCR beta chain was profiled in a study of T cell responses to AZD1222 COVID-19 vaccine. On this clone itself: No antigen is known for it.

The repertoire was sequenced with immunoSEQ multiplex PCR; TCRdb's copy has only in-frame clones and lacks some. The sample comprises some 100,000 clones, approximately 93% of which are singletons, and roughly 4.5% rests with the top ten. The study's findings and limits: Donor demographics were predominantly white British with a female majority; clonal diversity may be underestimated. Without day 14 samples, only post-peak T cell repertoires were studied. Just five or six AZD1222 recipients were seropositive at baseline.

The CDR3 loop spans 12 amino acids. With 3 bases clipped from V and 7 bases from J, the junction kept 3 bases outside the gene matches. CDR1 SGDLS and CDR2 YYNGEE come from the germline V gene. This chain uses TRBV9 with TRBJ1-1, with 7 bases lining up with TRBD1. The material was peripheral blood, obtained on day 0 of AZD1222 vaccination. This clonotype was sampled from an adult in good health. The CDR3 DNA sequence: TGTGCCAGCAGCGGGACAGGCTTTGAAGCTTTCTTT. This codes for CASSGTGFEAFF.